The rows below give T cell receptor beta chains drawn from one sample of a study of CD8 T cells in Susac syndrome. One entry per CDR3 protein results from TCRdb running MiXCR on the immunoSEQ multiplex PCR reads. The sample gives around 280,000 distinct CDR3 sequences, roughly 85% of which show up once; around 0.12% is in the top ten. The sample was CD8+ T cells from PBMCs. Receptor source: a human donor with multiple sclerosis. CDR3s include the opening cysteine and the closing phenylalanine or tryptophan. The D gene is left open where the match is weak. Expanded clones are given a class, and other clones once, few, many or no size at all.

clone_size d_call j_call v_call cdr3_nt cdr3_aa
- - TRBJ2-7 TRBV6-1 TGTGCCAGCAGTGAAGACCTCGGGACGGCCCTCGAGCAGTACTTC CASSEDLGTALEQYF
- TRBD1 TRBJ1-4 TRBV27 TGTGCCAGCAGTTATCGGACAGGGGACGAAAAACTGTTTTTT CASSYRTGDEKLFF
- - TRBJ2-2 TRBV5-1 TGCGCCAGCAGCCGACCGGGACACCTTAGCACCGGGGAGCTGTTTTTT CASSRPGHLSTGELFF
- - TRBJ2-5 TRBV28 TGTGCCAGCAGTTTTCAACAGGGTGGCCAAGAGACCCAGTACTTC CASSFQQGGQETQYF
once - TRBJ2-1 TRBV27 TGTGCCAGCAGTTTTCAACCGAGCTCCTACAATGAGCAGTTCTTC CASSFQPSSYNEQFF
- TRBD1 TRBJ1-2 TRBV7-9 TGTGCCAGCAGCGCATTTGGGGGAGGGGGCCTCTATGGCTACACCTTC CASSAFGGGGLYGYTF
- TRBD2 TRBJ2-1 TRBV4-1 TGCGCCAGCAGCCCGGGACTAGCGGTAGCGTCTTGGTCCTCGAGTGAGCAGTTCTTC CASSPGLAVASWSSSEQFF
- TRBD2 TRBJ2-1 TRBV2 TGTGCCAGCAGTGGACGGACTAGCGGGAGAGATTTCTTC CASSGRTSGRDFF
- - TRBJ2-2 TRBV5-5 TGTGCCAGCAGCCGAGACAAGAACCCACGGACCGGGGAGCTGTTTTTT CASSRDKNPRTGELFF
- - TRBJ1-2 TRBV27 TGTGCCAGCAGTCATCAGAGTAGTGGCTACACCTTC CASSHQSSGYTF
- - TRBJ1-6 TRBV7-8 TGTGCCAGCAGCTTAGAGGTGGTGGTAGGGAGGAGTTCACCCCTCCACTTT CASSLEVVVGRSSPLHF
once TRBD1 TRBJ1-5 TRBV5-1 TGCGCCAGCAGCTTAGCGGACAGGGGGCTAAAAAGCAATCAGCCCCAGCATTTT CASSLADRGLKSNQPQHF